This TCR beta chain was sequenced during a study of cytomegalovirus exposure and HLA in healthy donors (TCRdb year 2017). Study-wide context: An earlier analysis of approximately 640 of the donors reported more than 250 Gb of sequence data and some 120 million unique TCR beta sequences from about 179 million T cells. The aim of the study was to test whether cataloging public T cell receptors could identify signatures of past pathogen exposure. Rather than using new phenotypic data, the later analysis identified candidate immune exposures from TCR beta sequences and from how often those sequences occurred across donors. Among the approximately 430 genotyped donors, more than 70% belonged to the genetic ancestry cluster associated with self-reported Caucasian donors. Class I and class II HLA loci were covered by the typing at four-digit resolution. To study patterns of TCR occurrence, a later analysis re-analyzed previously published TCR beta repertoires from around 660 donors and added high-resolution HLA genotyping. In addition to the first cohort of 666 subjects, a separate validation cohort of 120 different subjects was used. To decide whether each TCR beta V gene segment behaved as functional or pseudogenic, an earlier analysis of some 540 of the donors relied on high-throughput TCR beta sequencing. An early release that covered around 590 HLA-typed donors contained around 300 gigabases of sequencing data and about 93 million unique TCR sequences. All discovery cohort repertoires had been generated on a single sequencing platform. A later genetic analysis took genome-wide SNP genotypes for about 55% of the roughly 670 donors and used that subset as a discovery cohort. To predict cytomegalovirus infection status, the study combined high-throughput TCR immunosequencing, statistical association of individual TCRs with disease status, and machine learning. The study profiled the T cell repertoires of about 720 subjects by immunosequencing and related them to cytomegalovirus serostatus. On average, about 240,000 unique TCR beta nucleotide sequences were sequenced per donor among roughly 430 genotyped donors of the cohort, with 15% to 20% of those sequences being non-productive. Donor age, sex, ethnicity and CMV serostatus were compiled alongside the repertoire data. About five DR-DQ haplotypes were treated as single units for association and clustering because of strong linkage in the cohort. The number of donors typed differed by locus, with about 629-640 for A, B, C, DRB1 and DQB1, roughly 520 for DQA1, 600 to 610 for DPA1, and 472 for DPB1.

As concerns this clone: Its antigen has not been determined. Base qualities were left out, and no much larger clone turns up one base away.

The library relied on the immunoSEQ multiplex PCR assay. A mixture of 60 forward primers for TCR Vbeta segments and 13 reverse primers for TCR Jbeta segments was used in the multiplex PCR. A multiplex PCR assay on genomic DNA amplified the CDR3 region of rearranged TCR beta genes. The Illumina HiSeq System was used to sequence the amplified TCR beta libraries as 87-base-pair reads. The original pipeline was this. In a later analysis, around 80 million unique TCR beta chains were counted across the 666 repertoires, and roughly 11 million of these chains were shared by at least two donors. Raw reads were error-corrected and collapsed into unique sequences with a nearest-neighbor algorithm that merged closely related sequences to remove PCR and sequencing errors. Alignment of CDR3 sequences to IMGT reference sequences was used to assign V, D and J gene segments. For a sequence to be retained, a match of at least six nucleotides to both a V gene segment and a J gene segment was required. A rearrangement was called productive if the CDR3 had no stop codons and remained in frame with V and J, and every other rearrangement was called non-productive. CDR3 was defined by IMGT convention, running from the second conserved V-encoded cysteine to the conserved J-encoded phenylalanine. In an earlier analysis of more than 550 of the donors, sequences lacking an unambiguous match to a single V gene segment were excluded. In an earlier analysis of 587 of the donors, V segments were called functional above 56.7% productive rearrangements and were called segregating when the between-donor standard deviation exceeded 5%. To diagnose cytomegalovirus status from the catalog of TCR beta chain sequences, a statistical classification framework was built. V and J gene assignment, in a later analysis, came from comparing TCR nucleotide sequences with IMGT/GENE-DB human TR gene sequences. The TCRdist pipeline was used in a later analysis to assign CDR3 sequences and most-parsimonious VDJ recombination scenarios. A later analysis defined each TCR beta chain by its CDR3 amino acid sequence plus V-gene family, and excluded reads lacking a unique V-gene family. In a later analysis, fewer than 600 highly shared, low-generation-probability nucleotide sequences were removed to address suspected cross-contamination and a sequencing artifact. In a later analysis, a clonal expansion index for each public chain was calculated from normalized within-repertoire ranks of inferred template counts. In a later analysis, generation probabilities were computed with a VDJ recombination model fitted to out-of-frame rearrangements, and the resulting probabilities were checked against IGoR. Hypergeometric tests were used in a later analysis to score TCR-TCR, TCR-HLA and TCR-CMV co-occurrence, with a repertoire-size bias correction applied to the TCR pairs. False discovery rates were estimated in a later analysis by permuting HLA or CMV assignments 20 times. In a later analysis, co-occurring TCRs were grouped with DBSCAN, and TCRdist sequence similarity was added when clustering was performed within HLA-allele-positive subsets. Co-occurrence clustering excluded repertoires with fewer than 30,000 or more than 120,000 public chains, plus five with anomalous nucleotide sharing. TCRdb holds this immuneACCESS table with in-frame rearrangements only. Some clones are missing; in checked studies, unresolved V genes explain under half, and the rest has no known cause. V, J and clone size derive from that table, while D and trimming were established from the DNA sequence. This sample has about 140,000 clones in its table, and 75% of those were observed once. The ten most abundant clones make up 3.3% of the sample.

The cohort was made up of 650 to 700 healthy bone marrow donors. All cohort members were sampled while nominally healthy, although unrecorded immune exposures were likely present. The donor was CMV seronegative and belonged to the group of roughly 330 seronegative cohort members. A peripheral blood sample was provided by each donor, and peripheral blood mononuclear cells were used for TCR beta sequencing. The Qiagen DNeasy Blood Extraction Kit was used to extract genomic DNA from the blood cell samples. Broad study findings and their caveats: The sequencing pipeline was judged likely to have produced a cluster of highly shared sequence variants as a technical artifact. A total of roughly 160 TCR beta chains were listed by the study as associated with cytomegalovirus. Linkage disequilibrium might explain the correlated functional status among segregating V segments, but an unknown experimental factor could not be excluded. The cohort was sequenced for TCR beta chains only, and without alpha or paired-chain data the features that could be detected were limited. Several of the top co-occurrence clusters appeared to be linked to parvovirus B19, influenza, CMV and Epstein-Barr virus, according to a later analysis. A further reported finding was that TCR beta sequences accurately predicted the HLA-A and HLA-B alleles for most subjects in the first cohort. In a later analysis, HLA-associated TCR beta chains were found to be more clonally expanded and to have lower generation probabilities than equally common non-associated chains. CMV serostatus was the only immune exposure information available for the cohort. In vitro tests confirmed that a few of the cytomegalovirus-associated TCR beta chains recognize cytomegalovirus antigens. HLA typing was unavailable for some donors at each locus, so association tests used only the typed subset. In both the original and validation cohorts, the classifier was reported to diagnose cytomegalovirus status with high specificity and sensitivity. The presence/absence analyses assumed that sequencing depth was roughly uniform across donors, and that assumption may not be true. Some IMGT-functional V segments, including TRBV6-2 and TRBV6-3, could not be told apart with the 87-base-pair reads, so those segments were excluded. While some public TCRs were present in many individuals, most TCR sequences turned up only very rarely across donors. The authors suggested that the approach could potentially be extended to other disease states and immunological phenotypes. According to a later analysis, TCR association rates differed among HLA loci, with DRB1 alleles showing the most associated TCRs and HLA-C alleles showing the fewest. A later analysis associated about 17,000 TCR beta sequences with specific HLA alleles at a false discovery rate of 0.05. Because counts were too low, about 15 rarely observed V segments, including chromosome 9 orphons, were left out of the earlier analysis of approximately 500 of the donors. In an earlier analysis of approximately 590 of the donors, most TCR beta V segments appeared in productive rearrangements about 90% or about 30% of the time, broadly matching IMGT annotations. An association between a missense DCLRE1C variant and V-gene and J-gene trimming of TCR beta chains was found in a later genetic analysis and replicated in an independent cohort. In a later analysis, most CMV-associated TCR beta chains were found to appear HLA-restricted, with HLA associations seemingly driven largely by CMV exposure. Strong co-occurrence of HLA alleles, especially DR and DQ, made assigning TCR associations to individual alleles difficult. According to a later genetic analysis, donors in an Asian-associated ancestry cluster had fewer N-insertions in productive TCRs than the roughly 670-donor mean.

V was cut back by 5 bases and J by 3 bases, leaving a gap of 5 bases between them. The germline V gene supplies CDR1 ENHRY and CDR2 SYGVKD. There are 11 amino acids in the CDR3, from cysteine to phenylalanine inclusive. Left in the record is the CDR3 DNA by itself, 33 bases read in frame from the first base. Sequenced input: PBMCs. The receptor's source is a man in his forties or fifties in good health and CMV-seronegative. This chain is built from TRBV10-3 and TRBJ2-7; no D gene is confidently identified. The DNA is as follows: TGTGCCATCAGTAATTACTACGAGCAGTACTTC. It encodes CAISNYYEQYF.